This is a list of T cell receptor beta chains from one sample in a study of blood T cell repertoires in COVID-19. Profiled with immunoSEQ multiplex PCR; TCRdb holds only in-frame clones, not every one. The sample yields 150,000 or so clones, approximately 82% seen once. The sequenced sample consisted of PBMCs or T cells enriched from blood (not recorded which). All receptors come from a man in his 60s who had recovered from COVID-19. Both conserved end residues are part of each CDR3. A D gene is named only where the DNA matches it firmly. Rows may omit the clone size; those that give it use once, few, many or a size class.

. TRBD2 18 TRBJ2-1 TRBV9 TGTGCCAGCAGCGTAGCTACTGGGCTAGCGGGAGCCTACAATGAGCAGTTCTTC CASSVATGLAGAYNEQFF
few . 18 TRBJ2-1 TRBV5-1 TGCGCCAGCAGCTCAAAAGGACCCCGGGACAACAGCAACAATGAGCAGTTCTTC CASSSKGPRDNSNNEQFF
many . 15 TRBJ2-6 TRBV29-1 TGCAGCGTTGAGGTGCAGGGCGCTGGGGCCAACGTCCTGACTTTC CSVEVQGAGANVLTF
. TRBD2 14 TRBJ2-5 TRBV30 TGTGCCTGGAGTCCCGGACTAGAAGTCGAGACCCAGTACTTC CAWSPGLEVETQYF
. TRBD2 16 TRBJ2-1 TRBV2 TGTGCCAGCAGCCCACTAGCGGGCCACTCCTACAATGAGCAGTTCTTC CASSPLAGHSYNEQFF
. . 14 TRBJ2-7 TRBV5-1 TGCGCCAGCAGCTTCGGGGAAAGTCCCTACGAGCAGTACTTC CASSFGESPYEQYF
. TRBD1 17 TRBJ2-2 TRBV4-1 TGCGCCAGCAGCCAAAACCCAACGGGACAGCTCACCGGGGAGCTGTTTTTT CASSQNPTGQLTGELFF
. . 15 TRBJ1-1 TRBV9 TGTGCCAGCAGCGTAGTTCCAGGGTCGGACACTGAAGCTTTCTTT CASSVVPGSDTEAFF
. . 14 TRBJ2-1 TRBV27 TGTGCCAGCAGTTTATTGAGCTCCTACAATGAGCAGTTCTTC CASSLLSSYNEQFF
. . 14 TRBJ2-7 TRBV7-3 TGTGCCAGCAGCACACGTGGGGGGAGCTCCGAGCAGTACTTC CASSTRGGSSEQYF
. TRBD1 17 TRBJ1-4 TRBV24-1 TGTGCCACCAGTGATTCCCGGGACAGGGTTCTTAATGAAAAACTGTTTTTT CATSDSRDRVLNEKLFF
. . 12 TRBJ1-1 TRBV6-4 TGTGCCAGCAGGGGCCCGAACACTGAAGCTTTCTTT CASRGPNTEAFF
. . 14 TRBJ1-5 TRBV9 TGTGCCAGCAGCATCGGACAGCCAGACCAGCCCCAGCATTTT CASSIGQPDQPQHF
. . 13 TRBJ2-2 TRBV5-5 TGTGCCAGCAGCTTACTTCGGGAGCGGGAGCTGTTTTTT CASSLLRERELFF
. . 15 TRBJ1-5 TRBV5-5 TGTGCCAGCAGCTTGGTCGCAGGGAATGATCAGCCCCAGCATTTT CASSLVAGNDQPQHF
. . 12 TRBJ1-1 TRBV28 TGTGCCAGCAGTACTGGACAGAGAGAAGCTTTCTTT CASSTGQREAFF
. TRBD1 14 TRBJ1-6 TRBV10-2 TGCGCCAGCGCTGAGACAGGGCAGAATTCACCCCTCCACTTT CASAETGQNSPLHF
. . 19 TRBJ1-1 TRBV7-3 TGTGCCAGCAGCTTAACGGATCTAGGAATGGGGGCCATGAACACTGAAGCTTTCTTT CASSLTDLGMGAMNTEAFF
. . 16 TRBJ1-5 TRBV7-9 TGTGCCAGCAGCCCAAGGGGCGGGACGGGCAATCAGCCCCAGCATTTT CASSPRGGTGNQPQHF
. TRBD2 16 TRBJ2-5 TRBV13 TGTGCCAGCAGCACTAAACTAGCGGGAGGAAGGGAGACCCAGTACTTC CASSTKLAGGRETQYF
once . 22 TRBJ1-4 TRBV29-1 TGCAGCGGTTCCCCCAGGGTTAACTTTTCTGGCCATACGAGAGCAACTAATGAAAAACTGTTTTTT CSGSPRVNFSGHTRATNEKLFF
. TRBD2 15 TRBJ2-1 TRBV7-2 TGTGCCAGCAGCTTCGGTAGCGGGAGGGCCGGCGAGCAGTTCTTC CASSFGSGRAGEQFF
. . 15 TRBJ1-5 TRBV2 TGTGCCAGCAGCGACGGACCGGGGAGCAATCAGCCCCAGCATTTT CASSDGPGSNQPQHF
few TRBD1 17 TRBJ2-7 TRBV14 TGTGCCAGCAGCCAAGAGGGTATCGGGACAGGGGCAGACGAGCAGTACTTC CASSQEGIGTGADEQYF
. . 14 TRBJ1-1 TRBV9 TGTGCCAGCAGCGTTCAGGGTAGCCTCACTGAAGCTTTCTTT CASSVQGSLTEAFF
once . 15 TRBJ1-2 TRBV7-9 TGTGCCAGCAGCTTAGGTGCAGATGGACTCTATGGCTACACCTTC CASSLGADGLYGYTF
. . 12 TRBJ2-5 TRBV6-6 TGTGCCAGCAGTTACTCACAGGGGACCCAGTACTTC CASSYSQGTQYF
. TRBD1 15 TRBJ1-2 TRBV5-1 TGCGCCAGCAGCGTAGGACAGGGGGCCTCCTATGGCTACACCTTC CASSVGQGASYGYTF
. TRBD1 14 TRBJ1-4 TRBV5-5 TGTGCCAGCAGCTTAACAGGGGTGAATGAAAAACTGTTTTTT CASSLTGVNEKLFF
. TRBD1 16 TRBJ2-6 TRBV4-2 TGTGCCAGCAGCCAGGGGGACAGGGCTGGGGCCAACGTCCTGACTTTC CASSQGDRAGANVLTF
. TRBD1 17 TRBJ2-2 TRBV9 TGTGCCAGCAGCGTAGACGACAGGGCGTTCAACACCGGGGAGCTGTTTTTT CASSVDDRAFNTGELFF
. . 12 TRBJ2-7 TRBV6-5 TGTGCCAGCAGTTACCTAGCCGACGAGCAGTACTTC CASSYLADEQYF
. TRBD2 13 TRBJ2-3 TRBV5-1 TGCGCCAGCTCCGGGACTAGCATTTTCACGCAGTATTTT CASSGTSIFTQYF
few . 14 TRBJ1-5 TRBV2 TGTGCCAGCCGGGAACCTTATAGCAATCAGCCCCAGCATTTT CASREPYSNQPQHF
once . 14 TRBJ2-5 TRBV6-5 TGTGCCAGCAGTTACGGGAGATTACAAGAGACCCAGTACTTC CASSYGRLQETQYF
. . 12 TRBJ1-1 TRBV19 TGTGCCAGTAGTATACCCCAGGGAAAGGCTTTCTTT CASSIPQGKAFF
. TRBD1 16 TRBJ2-7 TRBV30 TGTGCCTGCTTTCCAATCGGGACAGCCGATCTTGGCGAGCAGTACTTC CACFPIGTADLGEQYF
once . 13 TRBJ1-2 TRBV12-3/TRBV12-4 TGTGCCAGCAGTTTTCGAGGGTCAGATGGCTACACCTTC CASSFRGSDGYTF
. . 16 TRBJ1-4 TRBV4-1 TGCGCCAGCAGCCAAGTTCTTAGACAGAGGAATGAAAAACTGTTTTTT CASSQVLRQRNEKLFF
. TRBD1 13 TRBJ2-1 TRBV11-3 TGTGCCAGCGGACAGGGTTACTACAATGAGCAGTTCTTC CASGQGYYNEQFF
. TRBD1 16 TRBJ2-7 TRBV20-1 TGCAGTGCTAGTAAAGTGGACAGGCCTTTTTCCTACGAGCAGTACTTC CSASKVDRPFSYEQYF
. TRBD2 14 TRBJ2-1 TRBV9 TGTGCCAGCAGCGCCGGGACTAAAAGCAATGAGCAGTTCTTC CASSAGTKSNEQFF